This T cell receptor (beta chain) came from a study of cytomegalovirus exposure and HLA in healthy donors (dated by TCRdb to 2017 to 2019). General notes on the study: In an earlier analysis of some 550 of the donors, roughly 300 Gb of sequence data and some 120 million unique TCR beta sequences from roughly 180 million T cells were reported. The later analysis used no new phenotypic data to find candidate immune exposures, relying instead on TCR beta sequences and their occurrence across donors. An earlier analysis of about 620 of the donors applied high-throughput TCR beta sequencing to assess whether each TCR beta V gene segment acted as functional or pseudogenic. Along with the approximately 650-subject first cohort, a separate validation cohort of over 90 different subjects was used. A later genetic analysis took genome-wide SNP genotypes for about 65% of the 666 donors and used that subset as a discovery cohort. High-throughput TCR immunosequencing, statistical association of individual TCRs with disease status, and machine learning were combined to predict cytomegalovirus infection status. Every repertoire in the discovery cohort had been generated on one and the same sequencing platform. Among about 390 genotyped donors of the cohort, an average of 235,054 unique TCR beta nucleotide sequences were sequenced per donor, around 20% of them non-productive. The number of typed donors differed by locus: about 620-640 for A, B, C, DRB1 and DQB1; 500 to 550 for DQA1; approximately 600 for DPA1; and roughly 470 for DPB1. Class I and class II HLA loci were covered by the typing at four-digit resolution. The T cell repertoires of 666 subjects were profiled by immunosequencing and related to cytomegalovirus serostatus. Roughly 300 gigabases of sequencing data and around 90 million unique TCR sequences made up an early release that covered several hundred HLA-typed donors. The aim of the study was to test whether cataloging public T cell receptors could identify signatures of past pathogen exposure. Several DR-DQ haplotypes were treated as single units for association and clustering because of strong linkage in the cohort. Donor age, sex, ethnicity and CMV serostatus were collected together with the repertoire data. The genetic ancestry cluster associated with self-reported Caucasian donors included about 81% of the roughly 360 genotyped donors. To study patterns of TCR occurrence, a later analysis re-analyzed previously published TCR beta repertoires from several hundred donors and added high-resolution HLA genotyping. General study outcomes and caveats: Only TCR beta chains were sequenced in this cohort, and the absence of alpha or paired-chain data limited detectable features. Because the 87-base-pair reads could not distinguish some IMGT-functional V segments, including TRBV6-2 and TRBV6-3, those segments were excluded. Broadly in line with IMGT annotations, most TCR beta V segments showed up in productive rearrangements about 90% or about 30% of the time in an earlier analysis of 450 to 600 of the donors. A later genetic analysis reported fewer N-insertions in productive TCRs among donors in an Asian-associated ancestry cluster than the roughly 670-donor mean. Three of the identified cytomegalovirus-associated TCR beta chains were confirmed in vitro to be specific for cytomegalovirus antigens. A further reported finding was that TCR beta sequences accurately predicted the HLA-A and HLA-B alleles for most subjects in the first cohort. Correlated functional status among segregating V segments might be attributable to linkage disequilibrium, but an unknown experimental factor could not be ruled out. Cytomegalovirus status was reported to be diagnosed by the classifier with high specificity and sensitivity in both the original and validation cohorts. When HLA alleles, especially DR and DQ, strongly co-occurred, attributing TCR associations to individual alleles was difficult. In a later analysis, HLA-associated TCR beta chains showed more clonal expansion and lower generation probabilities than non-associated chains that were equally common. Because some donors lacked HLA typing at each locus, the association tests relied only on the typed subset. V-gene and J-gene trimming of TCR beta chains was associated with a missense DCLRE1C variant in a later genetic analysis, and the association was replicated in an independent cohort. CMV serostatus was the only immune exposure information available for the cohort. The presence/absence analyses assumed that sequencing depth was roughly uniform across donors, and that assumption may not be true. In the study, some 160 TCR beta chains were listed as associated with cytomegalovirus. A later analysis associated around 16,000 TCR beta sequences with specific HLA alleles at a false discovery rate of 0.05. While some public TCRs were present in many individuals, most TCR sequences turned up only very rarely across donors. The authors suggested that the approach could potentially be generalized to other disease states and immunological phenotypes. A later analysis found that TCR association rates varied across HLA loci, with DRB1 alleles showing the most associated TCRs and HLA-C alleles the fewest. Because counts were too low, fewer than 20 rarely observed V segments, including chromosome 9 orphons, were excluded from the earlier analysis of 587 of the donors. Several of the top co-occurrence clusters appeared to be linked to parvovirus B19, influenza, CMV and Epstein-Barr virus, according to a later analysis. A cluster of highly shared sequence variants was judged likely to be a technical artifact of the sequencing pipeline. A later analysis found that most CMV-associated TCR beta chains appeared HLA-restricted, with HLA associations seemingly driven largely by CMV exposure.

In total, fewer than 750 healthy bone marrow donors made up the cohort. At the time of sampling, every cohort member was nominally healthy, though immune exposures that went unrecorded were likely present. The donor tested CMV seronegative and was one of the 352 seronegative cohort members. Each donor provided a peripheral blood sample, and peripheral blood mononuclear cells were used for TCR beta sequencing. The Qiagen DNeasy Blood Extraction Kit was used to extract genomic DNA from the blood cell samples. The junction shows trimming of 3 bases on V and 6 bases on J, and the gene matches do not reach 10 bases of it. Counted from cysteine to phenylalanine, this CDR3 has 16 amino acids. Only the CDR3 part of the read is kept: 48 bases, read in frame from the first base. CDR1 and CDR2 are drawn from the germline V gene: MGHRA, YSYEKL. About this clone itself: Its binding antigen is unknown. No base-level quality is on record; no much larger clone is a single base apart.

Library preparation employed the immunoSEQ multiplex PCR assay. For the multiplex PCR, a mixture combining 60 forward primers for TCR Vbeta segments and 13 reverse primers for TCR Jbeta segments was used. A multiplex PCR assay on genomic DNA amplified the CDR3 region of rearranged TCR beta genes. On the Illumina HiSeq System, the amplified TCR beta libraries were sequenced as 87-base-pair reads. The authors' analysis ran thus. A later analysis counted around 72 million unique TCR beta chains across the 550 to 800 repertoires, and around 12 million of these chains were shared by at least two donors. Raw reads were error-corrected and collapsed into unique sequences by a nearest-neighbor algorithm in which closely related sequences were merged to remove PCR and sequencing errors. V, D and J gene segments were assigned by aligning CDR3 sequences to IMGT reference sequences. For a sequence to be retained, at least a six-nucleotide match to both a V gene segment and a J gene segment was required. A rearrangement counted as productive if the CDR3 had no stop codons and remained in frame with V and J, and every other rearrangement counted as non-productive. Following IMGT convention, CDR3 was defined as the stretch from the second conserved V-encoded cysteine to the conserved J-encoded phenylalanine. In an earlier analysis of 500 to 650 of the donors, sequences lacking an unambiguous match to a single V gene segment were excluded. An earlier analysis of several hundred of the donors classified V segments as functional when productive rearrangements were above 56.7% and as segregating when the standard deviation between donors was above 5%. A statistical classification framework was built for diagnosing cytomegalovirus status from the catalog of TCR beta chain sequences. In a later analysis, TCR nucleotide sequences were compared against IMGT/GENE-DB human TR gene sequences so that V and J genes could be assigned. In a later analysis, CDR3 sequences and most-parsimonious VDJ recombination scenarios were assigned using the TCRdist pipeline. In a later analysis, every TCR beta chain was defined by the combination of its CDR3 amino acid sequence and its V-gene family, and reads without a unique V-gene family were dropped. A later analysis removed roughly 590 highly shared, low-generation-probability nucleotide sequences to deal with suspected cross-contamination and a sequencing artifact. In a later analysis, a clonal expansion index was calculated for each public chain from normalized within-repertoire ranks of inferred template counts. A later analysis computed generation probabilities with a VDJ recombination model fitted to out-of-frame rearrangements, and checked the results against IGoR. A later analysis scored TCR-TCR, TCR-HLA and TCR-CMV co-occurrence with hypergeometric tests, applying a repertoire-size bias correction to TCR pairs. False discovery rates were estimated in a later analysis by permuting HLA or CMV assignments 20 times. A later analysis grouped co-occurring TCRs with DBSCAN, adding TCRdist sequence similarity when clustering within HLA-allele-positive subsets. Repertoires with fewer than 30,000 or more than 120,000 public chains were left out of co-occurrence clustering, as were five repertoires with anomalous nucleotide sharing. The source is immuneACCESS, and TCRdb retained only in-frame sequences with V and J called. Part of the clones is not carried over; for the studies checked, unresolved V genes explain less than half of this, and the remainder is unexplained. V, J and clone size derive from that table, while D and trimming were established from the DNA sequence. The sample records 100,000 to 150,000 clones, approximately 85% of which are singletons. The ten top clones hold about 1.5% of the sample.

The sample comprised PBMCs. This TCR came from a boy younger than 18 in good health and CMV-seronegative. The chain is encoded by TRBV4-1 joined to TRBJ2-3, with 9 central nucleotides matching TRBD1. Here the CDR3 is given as CASSQSTGGVSDTQYF. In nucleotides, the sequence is TGCGCCAGCAGCCAGTCGACAGGGGGAGTCAGCGATACGCAGTATTTT.